The 27 T cell receptor beta chains below come from one sample, sequenced in a study of shared clonotypes between healthy human individuals. TCRdb's copy holds only in-frame clones and misses some; the assay was immunoSEQ multiplex PCR. The data contain roughly 500,000 clones, about 76% of them seen just once; the ten biggest clones take up less than 15%. The material sequenced was PBMCs. Every receptor here comes from a woman between 40 and 55 years old in good health. Some clones in this sample may be carry-over from other donors' samples.

This chain links TRBV18 with TRBJ2-5; D perhaps matches TRBD1 (6 bases). The DNA matches TRBJ2-7 better at its end, which makes the J call doubtful. Germline loops: CDR1 KGHSH, CDR2 LQKENI. The CDR3 extends over 16 amino acids. The CDR3 nucleotides are TGTGCCAGCTCAGTATCCGGGACAAAAGGGGTGGACGAGCAGTACTTC. It codes for CASSVSGTKGVDEQYF.

The chain carries TRBV9 and TRBJ2-3; D is perhaps TRBD2 (5 bases). This CDR3 is 13 amino acids long. Trimming pared 0 bases from V and 6 bases from J, leaving 8 bases between. From germline, CDR1 is SGDLS and CDR2 YYNGEE. The CDR3 DNA reads as TGTGCCAGCAGCGTAGGCGACTACGATACGCAGTATTTT. Translation gives CASSVGDYDTQYF.

This chain joins TRBV6-5 and TRBJ2-5; possible D gene TRBD1, 5 bases. The germline V gene has CDR1 MNHEY and CDR2 SVGAGI. This CDR3 region has 14 residues. V was pared by 2 bases and J by 6 bases, with 13 bases between. In nucleotides, the CDR3 is TGTGCCAGCAGTTACGGAGACAGTGGGAAGACCCAGTACTTC. This codes for CASSYGDSGKTQYF.

The V and J genes are TRBV7-9 and TRBJ2-2; D call uncertain. With 1 base removed from V and 6 bases from J, the gap between germline ends came to 9 bases. CDR1 is SEHNR and CDR2 is FQNEAQ in the germline V gene (reference sequence). CDR3 length equals 14 residues. The CDR3 DNA reads as TGTGCCAGCAGCTTAGAGGAATTGGCCGGGGAGCTGTTTTTT. It codes for CASSLEELAGELFF.

This clone was detected only a few times. The chain joins TRBV7-3 to TRBJ1-2; tentatively, D is TRBD1 (6 bases). CDR3 length equals 14 residues. Looked up from germline, CDR1 is SGHTA and CDR2 is FQGTGA. Trimming shortened V by 1 base and J by 3 bases, and 9 bases separated the two germline ends. The CDR3 loop is CASSLKRTDYGYTF. As DNA, the CDR3 is TGTGCCAGCAGCTTAAAGCGGACAGACTATGGCTACACCTTC.

This chain links TRBV4-2 with TRBJ2-7; D is unresolved. The V gene's germline CDR1 is LGHNA and CDR2 YNFKEQ. The CDR3 spans 15 residues. Trimming shortened V by 1 base and J by 0 bases, and 10 bases separated the two germline ends. CDR3 in DNA: TGTGCCAGCAGCCAAGGCCGGGTACCCTCCTACGAGCAGTACTTC. Residues: CASSQGRVPSYEQYF.

The chain carries TRBV7-9 and TRBJ2-7; 7 nucleotides align to TRBD1. Germline V CDR1 and CDR2: SEHNR, FQNEAQ (reference sequence). This CDR3 is built from 14 residues. J gave up 1 base and V 5 bases, and 5 bases lay outside the gene matches. In nucleotides, the CDR3 is TGTGCCAGCAGCAAGGACAGGACTTCCTACGAGCAGTACTTC. It codes for CASSKDRTSYEQYF.

The V and J genes are TRBV7-2 and TRBJ2-1; no reliable D call. V gave up 4 bases and J gave up 3 bases, with 13 bases separating them. The CDR3 extends over 15 amino acids. The V gene's germline CDR1 is SGHTA and CDR2 FQGNSA. CDR3 amino acids: CASSSQSGLYNEQFF. CDR3 nucleotides: TGTGCCAGCAGCTCTCAGTCAGGTCTCTACAATGAGCAGTTCTTC.

This chain uses TRBV4-3 with TRBJ2-6, with TRBD1 matching 7 bases. J was trimmed by 0 bases and V by 1 base; bases with no gene match: 12. CDR1 LGHNA and CDR2 YSLEER come from the germline V gene. This CDR3 has 20 residues. The CDR3: CASSQAPKQGSFSGANVLTF. For the CDR3, the DNA is TGCGCCAGCAGCCAAGCACCAAAACAGGGGAGTTTCTCTGGGGCCAACGTCCTGACTTTC.

The chain couples TRBV5-1 to TRBJ2-3, with 8 positions matching TRBD1. V trimming: 1 base; J trimming: 5 bases; junction bases outside the gene matches: 6. CDR1 and CDR2 (germline): SGHRS, YFSETQ. The CDR3 consists of 15 residues. In nucleotides, the CDR3 is TGCGCCAGCAGCTTGAGGGGACAGGCGAAAGATACGCAGTATTTT. The encoded protein is CASSLRGQAKDTQYF.

This chain connects TRBV15 to TRBJ1-4; unclear D gene. The CDR3 runs to 13 residues. The ends were cut back, 5 bases at V and 1 base at J, with 5 bases in the middle. Germline assignment: CDR1 LNHNV and CDR2 YYDKDF (reference sequence). CDR3 sequence reads: CATSGLTNEKLFF. As DNA, the CDR3 is TGTGCCACCAGCGGTTTAACTAATGAAAAACTGTTTTTT.

This chain joins TRBV4-2 and TRBJ2-2; D tentatively reads TRBD1 or TRBD2 (5 bases each). Germline V gene data show CDR1 as LGHNA and CDR2 as YNFKEQ. The CDR3 sequence is 17 residues long. The V end was cut by 1 base, the J end by 3 bases, with 15 bases between. The CDR3 spells CASSQGSGAPYTGELFF. CDR3 in DNA: TGTGCCAGCAGCCAAGGCTCCGGGGCCCCTTACACCGGGGAGCTGTTTTTT.

The rearrangement joins TRBV5-4 to TRBJ2-3; the match to TRBD2 covers 7 bases. This CDR3 region has 15 residues. Germline lookup yields CDR1 SGHNT and CDR2 YYREEE (reference sequence). Trimming took 4 bases from V and 5 from J; bases not matched to a gene: 10. As DNA, the CDR3 is TGTGCCAGCAGCCTCTTTGCGGGAGAGGGAGATACGCAGTATTTT. Protein: CASSLFAGEGDTQYF. Combining the CDR3 with reference TRBV5-4 and TRBJ2-3 gives the whole variable domain ETGVTQSPTHLIKTRGQQVTLRCSSQSGHNTVSWYQQALGQGPQFIFQYYREEENGRGNFPPRFSGLQFPNYSSELNVNALELDDSALYLCASSLFAGEGDTQYFGPGTRLTVL.

This clone was seen a few times. The chain carries TRBV7-3 and TRBJ2-1, with no clear D. The CDR3 consists of 15 residues. Germline loops: CDR1 SGHTA, CDR2 FQGTGA. The germline V and J ends were trimmed by 1 base and 9 bases, with 16 bases remaining between them. The DNA for the CDR3 is TGTGCCAGCAGCTTAAGAGGTGGGTGGAAGATTGAGCAGTTCTTC. Translation: CASSLRGGWKIEQFF.

The V and J genes are TRBV7-9 and TRBJ2-2; either TRBD1 or TRBD2 may supply D (5 bases each). The length of the CDR3 is 15 residues. CDR1 SEHNR and CDR2 FQNEAQ come from the germline V gene (reference sequence). Trimming removed 7 bases at V and 0 bases at J, with 12 bases between. The CDR3 DNA reads TGTGCCAGCACGCCGGGACCCACGAACACCGGGGAGCTGTTTTTT. The encoded protein is CASTPGPTNTGELFF.

The V and J genes are TRBV19 and TRBJ2-3; 8 bases line up with TRBD2. This CDR3 is 16 amino acids long. Germline CDR1 LNHDA, CDR2 SQIVND (reference sequence). The J segment lost 3 bases and the V segment lost 5 bases, leaving 10 bases of the junction unmatched. In DNA form, the CDR3 reads TGTGCCAGTAGTGAGAGAGCGGGAGAAATGACAGATACGCAGTATTTT. It encodes CASSERAGEMTDTQYF.

The chain recombines TRBV5-1 with TRBJ2-5; 10 positions agree with TRBD2. This CDR3 spans 16 amino acids. Germline V gene data show CDR1 as SGHRS and CDR2 as YFSETQ. The junction had 10 bases not matched to a gene; V was cut back by 3 bases and J by 5 bases. CDR3 in amino acids: CASSSATSGIEETQYF. DNA for the CDR3: TGCGCCAGCAGCTCGGCAACTAGCGGGATTGAGGAGACCCAGTACTTC.

On this clone: A far bigger clonotype differs at one base, so this is likely a read error. This sequence joins TRBV29-1 and TRBJ1-2, with unresolved D. The CDR3 has 11 residues. Germline V gene data show CDR1 as SQVTM and CDR2 as ANQGSEA. The CDR3 sequence is CSESSNYGYIF. DNA of the CDR3: TGCAGCGAGTCCTCAAACTATGGCTACATCTTC.

Comments on this clone: A far bigger clonotype differs at one base, so this is likely a read error. The chain combines TRBV5-4 with TRBJ2-2; 8 bases agree with TRBD2. The CDR3 covers 16 residues. The V gene end was trimmed by 4 bases and the J gene end by 7 bases; junction bases not matched to a gene: 12. CDR1 is SGHNT, CDR2 YYREEE, per germline (reference sequence). CDR3 region: CASSPRGGRMGGELFF. The CDR3 nucleotides read TGTGCCAGCAGCCCACGAGGCGGGAGGATGGGCGGGGAGCTGTTTTTT.

This clone has more than one count but fewer than ten. The gene calls are TRBV5-1 and TRBJ1-4; D is unresolved. The CDR3 is made up of 15 amino acids. Deletions cut 7 bases from V and 0 bases from J, with 13 bases between. In germline, CDR1 is SGHRS, CDR2 YFSETQ. CDR3 in DNA: TGCGCCAGCGCTGAGGGCACCGCAACTAATGAAAAACTGTTTTTT. Its protein product is CASAEGTATNEKLFF.

The CDR3 region is CASSPPWGNTIYF. DNA for the CDR3: TGTGCCAGCAGTCCGCCTTGGGGAAACACCATATATTTT. The genes are TRBV28 and TRBJ1-3; D gene ambiguous. From germline, CDR1 is MDHEN and CDR2 SYDVKM. CDR3 size: 13 residues. V was cut by 5 bases and J by 4 bases, with 9 bases left in between.

The genes are TRBV15 and TRBJ2-5; D is perhaps TRBD1 or TRBD2 (6 bases each). V lost 1 base and J lost 5, with 11 bases in between. The CDR3 has 14 amino acids. CDR1 and CDR2 (germline): LNHNV, YYDKDF (reference sequence). The CDR3 region is CATSRGGAVETQYF. The CDR3 DNA reads as TGTGCCACCAGCAGAGGGGGGGCGGTTGAGACCCAGTACTTC.

The rearrangement joins TRBV2 to TRBJ1-5; tentative D call: TRBD1 (6 bases). Germline V CDR1 and CDR2: SNHLY, FYNNEI. The germline V and J ends were trimmed by 4 bases and 0 bases, with 16 bases remaining between them. This CDR3 is 17 amino acids long. The CDR3 DNA follows: TGTGCCAGCAGTGTATCAGGGGCCCCGCTTAGCAATCAGCCCCAGCATTTT. This encodes CASSVSGAPLSNQPQHF.

This clone was seen a handful of times. J is TRBJ2-5 and V is TRBV6-5, with 8 bases fitting TRBD1. The CDR3 has 14 amino acids. CDR1 MNHEY and CDR2 SVGAGI come from the germline V gene. The ends lost 8 bases at V and 4 bases at J; junction bases unmatched: 9. The CDR3 protein is CASRAGGVPETQYF. In DNA, the CDR3 is TGTGCCAGCCGGGCAGGGGGCGTTCCAGAGACCCAGTACTTC.

This clone occurred a few times. V usage is TRBV29-1 and J usage is TRBJ1-5; no reliable D call. Between the trimmed V and J ends, which lost 3 bases and 3 bases, there was a span of 9 bases. The CDR3 loop spans 13 amino acids. CDR1 and CDR2 from the germline V gene are SQVTM and ANQGSEA. CDR3 amino acids: CSVESQPNQPQHF. The CDR3 DNA reads TGCAGCGTTGAGAGCCAACCCAATCAGCCCCAGCATTTT. Together with reference TRBV29-1 and TRBJ1-5, the CDR3 gives the full variable domain: SAVISQKPSRDICQRGTSLTIQCQVDSQVTMMFWYRQQPGQSLTLIATANQGSEATYESGFVIDKFPISRPNLTFSTLTVSNMSPEDSSIYLCSVESQPNQPQHFGDGTRLSIL.

On this clone itself: Its ends do not fully match the called genes, so a read error is possible. The chain carries TRBV5-1 and TRBJ1-1; D gene unclear. The length of the CDR3 is 14 residues. Germline CDR1 reads SGHRS; CDR2 reads YFSETQ. CDR3 in amino acids: CASSSGEGNTEALF. The CDR3 nucleotides are TGCGCCAGCAGCTCCGGGGAGGGAAACACTGAAGCTCTCTTT.

The CDR3 loop is CASSEATGGELFF. DNA for the CDR3: TGTGCCAGCAGTGAAGCCACCGGCGGGGAGCTGTTTTTT. The genes are TRBV2 and TRBJ2-2; D gene unclear. Trimming pared 0 bases from V and 7 bases from J, leaving 6 bases between. Germline values: CDR1 SNHLY, CDR2 FYNNEI. The CDR3 sequence is 13 residues long.